A single T cell receptor beta chain is shown here with its context. Its antigen is still unknown. The germline CDR1 and CDR2 sequences are DFQATT and SNEGSKA (reference sequence). The CDR3 contains 12 residues. V was pared by 2 bases and J by 4 bases, with 0 bases of the junction left unmatched. These data belong to a study of T cells in Graves' hyperthyroidism and ophthalmopathy. Study at large: Peripheral blood was secured at the point of initial diagnosis, before any treatment.

Overall study findings and caveats: Ophthalmopathy was identified by the model a median approximately 6.9 months ahead of onset. Separating ophthalmopathy from stable hyperthyroidism was achieved by a 13 V-J model.

From RNA transcripts, TCR beta CDR3 regions were amplified. HTBI primers were used for first-round RT-PCR of the TCR CDR3. TCRdb processed the multiplex PCR reads anew with MiXCR; each CDR3 protein has one entry. The repertoire holds 250,000 to 350,000 distinct CDR3 sequences, over 20% seen once, with around 65% in the top ten. Sequencing was performed on blood. The sequence came from a man aged 25-45 years with Graves' ophthalmopathy. This chain links TRBV20-1 with TRBJ2-7; TRBD2 matches at 9 bases. CDR3 sequence: CSARLAGYEQYF. CDR3 bases: TGCAGTGCTAGACTAGCGGGATACGAGCAGTACTTC.